The T cell receptor (beta chain) described here comes from a study of Graves' ophthalmopathy and Graves' hyperthyroidism (dated by TCRdb to 2016 to 2018). General notes on the study: Peripheral blood was collected at initial diagnosis, before any treatment. To tell Graves' ophthalmopathy apart from Graves' hyperthyroidism, and to predict which patients would progress to ophthalmopathy, the study relied on TCR beta repertoire signatures. In total, some 130 blood samples were TCR-sequenced: some 43 ophthalmopathy, some 75 hyperthyroidism and about 17 hyperthyroidism-to-ophthalmopathy patients. To explore V-J signatures that distinguish ophthalmopathy from hyperthyroidism, a discovery set of about a hundred patients was enrolled, made up of about 40 with ophthalmopathy and 55 to 65 with stable hyperthyroidism. The independent validation cohort included under 20 hyperthyroidism patients plus 17 patients who later progressed from hyperthyroidism to ophthalmopathy. In over five hyperthyroidism patients, the T-cell repertoires found in thyroid tissue were compared with those found in blood. Following sample collection, hyperthyroidism patients were given methimazole at a starting dose of 30 mg daily, and ophthalmopathy patients were given high-dose intravenous methylprednisolone. The roughly 100 discovery patients were divided at random into training and test sets in a 7:3 ratio. Results and caveats for the whole study, not just this receptor: In validation, the model predicted ophthalmopathy progression with 55% to 71% sensitivity and 72.22% specificity; some 13 predicted patients were CT-confirmed with GO in a median of 6.5 months. No statistical method was used to predetermine the sample size, and group allocation was not hidden from the investigators. In cross-validation, the 13-signature model distinguished ophthalmopathy from stable hyperthyroidism with just over 85% sensitivity and around 82% specificity, and in the test set the corresponding values were approximately 80% and 68%. Most expanded thyroid clonotypes with frequency above 0.001 were also detected in blood, suggesting blood repertoires may reflect the thyroid immune response.

Including the terminal cysteine and phenylalanine, the CDR3 comprises 14 residues. This entry keeps only the CDR3 DNA: 42 bases, framed from base 1. From V the trimming removes 5 bases and from J it removes 6 bases, while the gene matches leave 9 bases of the junction unaccounted for. CDR1 and CDR2, looked up from the germline V gene (reference sequence), are LNHDA and SQIVND. For repertoire sequencing, the TCR beta CDR3 regions were amplified from RNA transcripts. HTBI primers and the Qiagen OneStep RT-PCR kit were used in a first-round RT-PCR, which was followed by a second-round multiplex PCR, size selection and purification. Libraries were sequenced on an Illumina HiSeq2000 using paired-end 100 bp reads. The authors processed their data as follows. SOAPnuke was used to process the reads, removing any read that contained adapters or uncalled bases, had a mean Phred below 15, or lacked an exact match to the constant primer or identifier. COPE v1.2.5 was used to merge the high-quality paired reads. Each unique nucleotide sequence was treated as a clonotype, and MiTCR v1.1 was used to align the clonotypes to the IMGT TRB V, D and J references. The analysis was limited to V-J combinations with a frequency above 0.0001, which together covered approximately 99% of the repertoires. For each V-J combination, a TCR clonal expansion and chaos score was defined as the ratio of F50 clonal expansion to chaos observed in the TCRdist matrix. Welch's t-statistics and random forest were used to narrow the features down to 10 to 15 V-J combinations, which were then fed into a naive Bayes classifier. Thyroid-blood repertoire similarity was quantified with the Morisita-Horn index. TCRdb took the public reads, trimmed them with fastp at Q25, ran MiXCR for clone calling and kept in-frame beta chains. Each CDR3 protein appears once, grouped with its most common genes and DNA. These V and J calls are TCRdb output, not the study's own analysis. The sample profile shows under 200,000 distinct CDR3 sequences; about 40% of them were found once. The ten largest clonotypes hold approximately 6.3% of the sample.

This clonotype was observed many times. No cognate antigen has been identified for it. No per-base quality is available; no much larger clone lies one base away. The ophthalmopathy patients had moderately to severely active disease, with a Clinical Activity Score of 3 or higher, a NOSPECS grade of 4 or higher, and a disease duration of less than 3 months. Patients were excluded if they had other autoimmune diseases, uncontrolled infections, pregnancy or lactation. Clinical symptoms, serum thyroxine, TRAb, thyroid ultrasound and orbital computed tomography formed the basis of the diagnosis. PBMCs were isolated from approximately 10 ml of fresh peripheral blood by Ficoll-Paque density gradient centrifugation. Trizol reagent was used to extract the total RNA, and its quality was then checked on an Agilent 2100 Bioanalyzer.

Sequenced material: peripheral blood. The chain is made from TRBV19 and TRBJ2-5; 7 bases in between match TRBD1. The TCR was taken from a woman in her forties with Graves' ophthalmopathy. Donor details come from another sample of the same person, matched by shared clones. CDR3 reads: CASSPPGQAKTQYF. The bases read TGTGCCAGTAGTCCTCCTGGACAGGCGAAGACCCAGTACTTC.